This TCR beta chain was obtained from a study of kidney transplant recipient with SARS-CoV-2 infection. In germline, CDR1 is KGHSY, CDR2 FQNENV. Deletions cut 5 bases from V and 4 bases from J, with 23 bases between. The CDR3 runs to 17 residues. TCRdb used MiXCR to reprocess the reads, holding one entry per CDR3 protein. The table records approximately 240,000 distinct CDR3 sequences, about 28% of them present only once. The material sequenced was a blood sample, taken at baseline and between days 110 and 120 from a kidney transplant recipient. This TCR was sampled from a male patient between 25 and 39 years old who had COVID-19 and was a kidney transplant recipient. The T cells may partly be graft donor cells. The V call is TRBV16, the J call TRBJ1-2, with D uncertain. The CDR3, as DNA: TGTGCCAGCAGCGAGTATAGGCTCGTTAGGAAGACCTATGGCTACACCTTC. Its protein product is CASSEYRLVRKTYGYTF.